A selection of T cell receptor beta chains follows, all from one sample in a study of blood T cells in healthy people across ages. From the 5' RACE reads, TCRdb called clonotypes with MiXCR, one entry per CDR3 protein. The data contain roughly 1,800,000 distinct CDR3 sequences, about 49% of them singletons. The sequencing sample was made of blood. Every receptor here comes from a woman in her thirties or forties in good health. Both conserved end residues are part of each CDR3. A D gene is named only where the DNA matches it firmly. Clone size is given for some rows only: seen once, a few or many times, or a class if the clone is expanded.

j_gene	abundance	d_gene	v_gene	CDR3aa	CDR3nt
TRBJ2-5	few	NA	TRBV7-2	CASSSPSSPRETQYF	TGTGCCAGCAGCAGTCCTAGTTCCCCTCGAGAGACCCAGTACTTC
TRBJ2-1	NA	NA	TRBV18	CASSPLSRGSNEQFF	TGTGCCAGCTCACCACTTAGCAGGGGATCAAATGAGCAGTTCTTC
TRBJ2-1	many	NA	TRBV20-1	CSARMEGENEQFF	TGCAGTGCTCGAATGGAGGGGGAAAATGAGCAGTTCTTC
TRBJ2-1	few	NA	TRBV4-3	CASSQDGGRGQLEQFF	TGCGCCAGCAGCCAAGATGGGGGTCGGGGGCAGCTTGAGCAGTTCTTC
TRBJ2-7	NA	NA	TRBV7-2	CASRPGPVGNEQYF	TGTGCCAGCAGACCAGGACCAGTAGGCAATGAGCAGTACTTC
TRBJ2-1	NA	TRBD1	TRBV7-2	CASSRTPPGTGINEQFF	TGTGCCAGCAGCCGAACCCCCCCCGGGACAGGGATAAATGAGCAGTTCTTC
TRBJ2-7	NA	TRBD2	TRBV4-3	CASSPLGRDPYNEQYF	TGCGCCAGCAGCCCCTTGGGGAGGGACCCCTACAATGAGCAGTACTTC
TRBJ1-2	NA	TRBD1	TRBV15	CATSRPRDRVSYGYTF	TGTGCCACCAGCAGACCCCGGGACAGGGTATCCTATGGCTACACCTTC
TRBJ2-1	NA	NA	TRBV10-3	CAISESDSAYNEQFF	TGTGCCATCAGTGAGTCGGACTCGGCCTACAATGAGCAGTTCTTC
TRBJ2-3	few	NA	TRBV4-1	CASSQGSGALLDTQYF	TGCGCCAGCAGCCAAGGTTCCGGGGCTCTGTTGGATACGCAGTATTTT
TRBJ2-1	NA	NA	TRBV15	CATSRGFVGEQFF	TGTGCCACCAGCCGGGGCTTTGTGGGTGAGCAGTTCTTC
TRBJ2-5	NA	NA	TRBV20-1	CSATMRQETQYF	TGCAGTGCTACTATGCGTCAAGAGACCCAGTACTTC
TRBJ2-3	few	TRBD1	TRBV6-5	CASSWTGKADTQYF	TGTGCCAGCAGTTGGACAGGGAAGGCAGATACGCAGTATTTT
TRBJ2-7	NA	NA	TRBV6-1	CATWSHTTYEQYF	TGTGCCACTTGGTCGCACACCACCTACGAGCAGTACTTC
TRBJ2-1	NA	TRBD2	TRBV4-3	CASSRIAGGEQFF	TGCGCCAGCAGCCGGATAGCGGGGGGCGAGCAGTTCTTC
TRBJ2-5	few	TRBD1	TRBV20-1	CSAFIRPSLPGTGGGKTQYF	TGCAGTGCTTTTATCAGGCCCTCTCTCCCAGGGACAGGGGGCGGGAAGACCCAGTACTTC
TRBJ1-4	NA	TRBD1	TRBV20-1	CSAGRQGFKLFF	TGCAGTGCTGGCAGACAGGGTTTTAAACTGTTTTTT
TRBJ2-1	NA	TRBD2	TRBV7-2	CASSSDSSGGLYNEQFF	TGTGCCAGCAGCTCTGATTCTAGCGGGGGGCTATACAATGAGCAGTTCTTC
TRBJ2-6	few	TRBD1	TRBV6-2/TRBV6-3	CASSFPAPGGTKGSGANVLTF	TGTGCCAGCAGCTTTCCCGCTCCAGGGGGCACTAAGGGCTCTGGGGCCAACGTCCTGACTTTC
TRBJ2-1	few	TRBD2	TRBV11-2	CASSFRGGGALYNEQFF	TGTGCCAGCAGCTTCCGAGGCGGGGGGGCACTCTACAATGAGCAGTTCTTC
TRBJ2-5	NA	NA	TRBV27	CASSVTGKKETQYF	TGTGCCAGCAGTGTTACCGGGAAGAAAGAGACCCAGTACTTC